The 23 T cell receptor beta chains below come from one sample, sequenced in a study of cytomegalovirus exposure and HLA in healthy donors. 60 Vbeta and 13 Jbeta primers were used in PCR. Assay used: immunoSEQ multiplex PCR; TCRdb lists only in-frame clones, some missing. The sample includes roughly 73,000 clones, around three quarters of them seen just once. The sample consisted of PBMCs. The origin of the receptors is a man in his forties or fifties in good health and CMV-seronegative.

This chain uses TRBV9 with TRBJ2-1; 7 bases agree with TRBD1. V trimming: 0 bases; J trimming: 8 bases; junction bases outside the gene matches: 5. Per the germline V gene, CDR1 is SGDLS and CDR2 is YYNGEE. The CDR3 is made up of 14 amino acids. The CDR3 region is CASSVAKGGDEQFF. CDR3 nucleotides: TGTGCCAGCAGCGTAGCTAAAGGGGGCGATGAGCAGTTCTTC.

The chain recombines TRBV5-1 with TRBJ2-4; TRBD2 is a possible D gene (5 bases). The CDR3 runs 16 residues. Germline CDR1 reads SGHRS; CDR2 reads YFSETQ. V was cut by 0 bases and J by 0 bases, with 10 bases left in between. CDR3 DNA: TGCGCCAGCAGCTTGGAGGGAGTGAGAGCCAAAAACATTCAGTACTTC. Translating gives CASSLEGVRAKNIQYF.

The chain uses TRBV19 and TRBJ1-5; tentatively, D is TRBD1 (6 bases). V lost 3 bases, J lost 0 bases, and 15 bases lay in between. This CDR3 comprises 17 residues. Germline CDR1 reads LNHDA; CDR2 reads SQIVND (reference sequence). DNA for the CDR3: TGTGCCAGTAGTATTTTCGCAGGGGATAATAGCAATCAGCCCCAGCATTTT. Translation gives CASSIFAGDNSNQPQHF.

The gene calls are TRBV2 and TRBJ2-2; the match to TRBD1 covers 12 bases. Germline CDR1 SNHLY, CDR2 FYNNEI. The J segment lost 2 bases and the V segment lost 7 bases, leaving 2 bases of the junction unmatched. This CDR3 comprises 15 residues. CDR3 loop: CASKGTGGNTGELFF. The CDR3 DNA reads TGTGCCAGCAAAGGGACAGGGGGCAACACCGGGGAGCTGTTTTTT.

This chain links TRBV11-3 with TRBJ2-1; weak D call: TRBD1 (5 bases). The length of the CDR3 is 13 residues. CDR1 and CDR2 (germline): SGHNT, YENEEA. V was shortened by 3 bases and J by 3 bases, with 6 bases between the two germline ends. CDR3 residues: CASSFDSYNEQFF. CDR3 bases: TGTGCCAGCAGCTTCGACAGCTACAATGAGCAGTTCTTC.

The V and J genes are TRBV9 and TRBJ2-7; maybe TRBD2 (6 bases). Trimming took off 3 bases at V and 2 bases at J, with 15 bases between the two ends. The CDR3 length is 15 residues. Germline values: CDR1 SGDLS, CDR2 YYNGEE. The CDR3 DNA reads as TGTGCCAGCAGCGCCCTGGGGGGTTCGGCCTACGAGCAGTACTTC. Amino acids: CASSALGGSAYEQYF.

This sequence joins TRBV6-5 and TRBJ1-1, with 7 nucleotides matching TRBD1. With V trimmed by 4 bases and J by 0 bases, 5 bases remained unmatched. Germline values: CDR1 MNHEY, CDR2 SVGAGI. This CDR3 contains 15 residues. Written as DNA, the CDR3 is TGTGCCAGCAGTTCGACAGGGATAGTGAACACTGAAGCTTTCTTT. Translated: CASSSTGIVNTEAFF.

The chain joins TRBV5-1 to TRBJ1-3; D unclear. The CDR3 extends over 15 amino acids. The V end lost 4 bases, the J end lost 0 bases, and 11 bases lay between the germline ends. The germline gives CDR1 SGHRS, CDR2 YFSETQ. DNA of the CDR3: TGCGCCAGCAGCCAACGCGGAATCTCTGGAAACACCATATATTTT. Amino acid sequence: CASSQRGISGNTIYF. Combining the CDR3 with reference TRBV5-1 and TRBJ1-3 gives the whole variable domain KAGVTQTPRYLIKTRGQQVTLSCSPISGHRSVSWYQQTPGQGLQFLFEYFSETQRNKGNFPGRFSGRQFSNSRSEMNVSTLELGDSALYLCASSQRGISGNTIYFGEGSWLTVV.

This chain links TRBV7-2 with TRBJ2-7; 9 nucleotides align to TRBD1. The V gene end was trimmed by 3 bases and the J gene end by 3 bases; junction bases not matched to a gene: 3. The CDR3 consists of 14 residues. Germline CDR1 and CDR2: SGHTA and FQGNSA. The chain's CDR3 is CASSFDRGDYEQYF. CDR3 DNA sequence: TGTGCCAGCAGCTTCGACAGGGGGGACTACGAGCAGTACTTC.

This chain connects TRBV6-5 to TRBJ1-6; D remains unclear. Trimming took off 4 bases at V and 10 bases at J, with 11 bases between the two ends. Germline CDR1 reads MNHEY; CDR2 reads SVGAGI. There are 13 residues in the CDR3. DNA of the CDR3: TGTGCCAGCAGTTTCCAGCTGCGGTCACCCCTCCACTTT. Encoded protein: CASSFQLRSPLHF.

The V and J genes are TRBV11-2 and TRBJ2-7; 10 nucleotides line up with TRBD1. The trim removed 4 bases at V and 3 bases at J, leaving 9 bases unmatched. There are 16 residues in the CDR3. Germline CDR1 is SGHAT and CDR2 is FQNNGV. DNA for the CDR3: TGTGCCAGCAGCTCCGGGGTCGGACAGGGGGGCTACGAGCAGTACTTC. It is translated as CASSSGVGQGGYEQYF.

The chain recombines TRBV15 with TRBJ1-2; no clear D gene. Trimming removed 1 base from V and 6 bases from J, with 15 bases in between. This CDR3 contains 15 residues. Germline V gene lookup returns CDR1 LNHNV and CDR2 YYDKDF (reference sequence). The CDR3 DNA is TGTGCCACCAGCAGAGTGGTGGGCAGCTCTAATGGCTACACCTTC. Its translation: CATSRVVGSSNGYTF.

The chain joins TRBV11-2 to TRBJ1-1; D gene ambiguous. The CDR3 covers 14 residues. V shed 5 bases and J shed 3 bases, with 13 bases lying between them. CDR1 and CDR2 from the germline V gene are SGHAT and FQNNGV. CDR3 amino acids: CASSPPDLDTEAFF. DNA of the CDR3: TGTGCCAGCAGCCCACCAGATTTGGACACTGAAGCTTTCTTT.

This clone was seen just once. V gene TRBV7-2 combines with J gene TRBJ1-6, with D possibly matching TRBD1 (6 bases). Germline CDR1 is SGHTA and CDR2 is FQGNSA. The CDR3 is made up of 15 amino acids. Trimming removed 6 bases from V and 3 bases from J, with 12 bases in between. As DNA, the CDR3 is TGTGCCAGCAGGTCGTCACAGGGCTATAATTCACCCCTCCACTTT. Its translation is CASRSSQGYNSPLHF. The full variable domain, in which reference TRBV7-2 and TRBJ1-6 provide the parts outside the CDR3, is GAGVSQSPSNKVTEKGKDVELRCDPISGHTALYWYRQSLGQGLEFLIYFQGNSAPDKSGLPSDRFSAERTGGSVSTLTIQRTQQEDSAVYLCASRSSQGYNSPLHFGNGTRLTVT.

V is TRBV5-8 and J is TRBJ1-6; 10 bases map to TRBD1. The CDR3 runs 15 residues. The germline CDR1 and CDR2 sequences are SGHTS and YDEGEE. J was trimmed by 11 bases and V by 3 bases; bases with no gene match: 8. The DNA of the CDR3 is TGTGCCAGCAGCTGGGACAGGGGAAGACGGACACCCCTCCACTTT. Translating gives CASSWDRGRRTPLHF.

The gene calls are TRBV5-6 and TRBJ2-5; D gene unclear. The CDR3 contains 13 residues. Germline V gene data show CDR1 as SGHDT and CDR2 as YYEEEE. V was cut by 0 bases and J by 5 bases, with 8 bases left in between. DNA of the CDR3: TGTGCCAGCAGCTTGGGAGATATGGAGACCCAGTACTTC. Its protein product is CASSLGDMETQYF.

V and J are TRBV29-1 and TRBJ2-7; TRBD2 is a possible D gene (7 bases). Deletions cut 6 bases from V and 2 bases from J, with 14 bases between. The germline gives CDR1 SQVTM, CDR2 ANQGSEA. The CDR3 has 13 amino acids. CDR3 region: CSVLRGAPYEQYF. For the CDR3, the DNA is TGCAGCGTATTACGGGGGGCCCCCTACGAGCAGTACTTC.

This clone was seen more than once but under ten times. This chain links TRBV4-1 with TRBJ1-2; a weak D match, TRBD1 (6 bases). V was pared by 9 bases and J by 0 bases, with 17 bases between. In germline, CDR1 is MGHRA, CDR2 YSYEKL. The CDR3 runs 15 residues. The CDR3 reads CASTKQGPANYGYTF. DNA for the CDR3: TGCGCCAGTACAAAACAGGGCCCAGCTAACTATGGCTACACCTTC.

The rearrangement joins TRBV6-6 to TRBJ2-1, with D perhaps matching TRBD1 (5 bases). Germline V gene data show CDR1 as MNHNY and CDR2 as SVGAGI (reference sequence). This CDR3 is built from 13 residues. V lost 10 bases and J 2 bases, leaving 12 bases between the germline ends. As DNA, the CDR3 is TGTGCCATTCAGGACAATACCTACAATGAGCAGTTCTTC. This codes for CAIQDNTYNEQFF.

This chain connects TRBV19 to TRBJ1-1; 9 bases line up with TRBD1. This CDR3 is 16 amino acids long. Germline lookup yields CDR1 LNHDA and CDR2 SQIVND (reference sequence). The ends lost 6 bases at V and 4 bases at J; junction bases unmatched: 12. CDR3 residues: CASRIPGTGMITEAFF. In DNA, the CDR3 is TGTGCCAGTAGAATTCCCGGGACAGGGATGATCACTGAAGCTTTCTTT.

The CDR3 reads CASSESTPPNTGELFF. The CDR3 coding sequence is TGCGCCAGCAGTGAATCGACACCTCCGAACACCGGGGAGCTGTTTTTT. V and J are TRBV10-1 and TRBJ2-2; no definite D call. CDR3 length: 16 amino acids. Between the trimmed V and J ends, which lost 3 bases and 0 bases, there was a span of 11 bases. CDR1 and CDR2 (germline): WNHNN, SYGVQD (reference sequence).

The V call is TRBV6-5, the J call TRBJ2-5; 7 bases fit TRBD2. CDR3 length equals 14 residues. Germline V gene data show CDR1 as MNHEY and CDR2 as SVGAGI. Losses at the gene ends were 8 bases for V and 5 bases for J; bases not matched to a gene: 11. DNA of the CDR3: TGTGCCAGCGGAAAATGGGACGGGGGGGAGACCCAGTACTTC. Its translation is CASGKWDGGETQYF.

CDR3 protein: CASSESVYGYTF. CDR3 sequence (DNA): TGTGCCAGCAGTGAATCGGTCTATGGCTACACCTTC. The V gene is TRBV6-1, the J gene TRBJ1-2, with D unclear. Germline V lookup: CDR1 MNHNS, CDR2 SASEGT. This CDR3 contains 12 residues. The V end was cut by 2 bases, the J end by 4 bases, with 5 bases between.